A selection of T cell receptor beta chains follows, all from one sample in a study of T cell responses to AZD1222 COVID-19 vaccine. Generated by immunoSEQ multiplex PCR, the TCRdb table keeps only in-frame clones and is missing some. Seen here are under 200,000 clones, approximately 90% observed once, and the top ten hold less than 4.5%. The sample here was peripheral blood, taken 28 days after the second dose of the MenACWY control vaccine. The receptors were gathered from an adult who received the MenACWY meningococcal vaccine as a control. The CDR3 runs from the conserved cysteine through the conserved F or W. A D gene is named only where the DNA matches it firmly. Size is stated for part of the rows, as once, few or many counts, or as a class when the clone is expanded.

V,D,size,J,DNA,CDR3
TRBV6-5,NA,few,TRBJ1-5,TGTGCCAGCGCCGAGGGGGAAAGCAATCAGCCCCAGCATTTT,CASAEGESNQPQHF
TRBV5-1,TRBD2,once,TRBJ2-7,TGCGCCAGCAGCTTGGGCGGGAGGGCCTACGAGCAGTACTTC,CASSLGGRAYEQYF
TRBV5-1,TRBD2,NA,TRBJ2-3,TGCGCCAGCAGCTTGGGAGGACTAGTAAGGCTGGCAGATACGCAGTATTTT,CASSLGGLVRLADTQYF
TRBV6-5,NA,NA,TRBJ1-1,TGTGCCAGCAGTTACTCAGAGGTTGGTAGGAACACTGAAGCTTTCTTT,CASSYSEVGRNTEAFF
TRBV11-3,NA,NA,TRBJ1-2,TGTGCCAGCAGCTTAGATCAAGGGCGGGGTGGCTATGGCTACACCTTC,CASSLDQGRGGYGYTF
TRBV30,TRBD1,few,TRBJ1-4,TGTGCCTGTCAACAGGGGACTAATGAAAAACTGTTTTTT,CACQQGTNEKLFF
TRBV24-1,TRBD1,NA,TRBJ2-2,TGTGCCACCAGTGATTCCCCGTCGGGACAGGGGACCACCGGGGAGCTGTTTTTT,CATSDSPSGQGTTGELFF
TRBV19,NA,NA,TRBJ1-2,TGTGCCAGTAGTTCCCGTTCGGAGGCGAACTATGGCTACACCTTC,CASSSRSEANYGYTF
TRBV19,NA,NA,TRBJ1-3,TGTGCCAGCCAGGGACTCCCAGACTCTGGAAACACCATATATTTT,CASQGLPDSGNTIYF
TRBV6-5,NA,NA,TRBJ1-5,TGTGCCAGCACTCCTCCGCCGGGTCCCCAGCATTTT,CASTPPPGPQHF
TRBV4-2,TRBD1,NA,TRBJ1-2,TGTGCCAGCAGCCAAGAACAGGGGGCGGACTATGGCTACACCTTC,CASSQEQGADYGYTF
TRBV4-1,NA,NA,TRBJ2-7,TGCGCCAGCAGCCAAGATCATTGGGGGGGCTCCGACGAGCAGTACTTC,CASSQDHWGGSDEQYF
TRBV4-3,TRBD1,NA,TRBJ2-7,TGCGCCAGCAGCCGGGACAGGGTTTCCTACGAGCAGTACTTC,CASSRDRVSYEQYF
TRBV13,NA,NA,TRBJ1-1,TGTGCCAGCAGCAACGTGGGTGGGAACACTGAAGCTTTCTTT,CASSNVGGNTEAFF
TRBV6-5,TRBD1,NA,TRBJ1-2,TGTGCCAGCAGTTACACACCGGGACAGAATGGCTACACCTTC,CASSYTPGQNGYTF
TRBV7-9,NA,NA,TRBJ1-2,TGTGCCAGCAGTCAAGACGGGAACTATGGCTACACCTTC,CASSQDGNYGYTF
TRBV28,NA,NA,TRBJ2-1,TGTGCCAGCAGTTCTTTCAGGGGATCCTACAATGAGCAGTTCTTC,CASSSFRGSYNEQFF
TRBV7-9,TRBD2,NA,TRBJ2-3,TGTGCCAGCCCGAGCGGGAGTTCCACAGATACGCAGTATTTT,CASPSGSSTDTQYF
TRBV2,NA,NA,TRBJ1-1,TGTGCCACACCCCGGAACACTGAAGCTTTCTTT,CATPRNTEAFF
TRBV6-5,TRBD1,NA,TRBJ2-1,TGTGCCAGCACCCTCGACAGGGCGAATGAGCAGTTCTTC,CASTLDRANEQFF
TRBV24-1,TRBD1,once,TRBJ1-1,TGTGCCACCAGTGCATCAGGGGGGAGCGCTGAAGCTTTCTTT,CATSASGGSAEAFF
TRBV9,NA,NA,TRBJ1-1,TGTGCCAGCAGCGTTTGGGGGGACACTGAAGCTTTCTTT,CASSVWGDTEAFF
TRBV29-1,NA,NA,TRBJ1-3,TGCAGCGCCCGTTTAAACGACGCGAGCTCTGGAAACACCATATATTTT,CSARLNDASSGNTIYF
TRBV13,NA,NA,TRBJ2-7,TGTGCCAGCAGCTTAGGCGGCAGGGTCCCCTACGAGCAGTACTTC,CASSLGGRVPYEQYF
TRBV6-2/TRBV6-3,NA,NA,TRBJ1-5,TGTGCCAGCAGTCCCGGGACTTACAATCAGCCCCAGCATTTT,CASSPGTYNQPQHF
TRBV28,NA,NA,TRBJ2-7,TGTGCCAGCAGTTTGGTAGGGGGCGAGCAGTACTTC,CASSLVGGEQYF
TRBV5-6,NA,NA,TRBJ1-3,TGTGCCAGCAGCTTCGGTACCTGGGGGTTACCACCAAACACCATATATTTT,CASSFGTWGLPPNTIYF
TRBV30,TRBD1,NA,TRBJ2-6,TGTGCCTGGACGGGACAGGGGGTCTCTGGGGCCAACGTCCTGACTTTC,CAWTGQGVSGANVLTF
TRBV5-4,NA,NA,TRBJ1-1,TGTGCCAGCAGCTTGGAGGGCAAGAACACTGAAGCTTTCTTT,CASSLEGKNTEAFF
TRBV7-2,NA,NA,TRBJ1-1,TGTGCCAGCAGCACGTGGACGGACGCTTACACTGAAGCTTTCTTT,CASSTWTDAYTEAFF
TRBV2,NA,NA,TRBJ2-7,TGTGCCAGCAGTGATTCCACTCTAACGCAGTACTTC,CASSDSTLTQYF
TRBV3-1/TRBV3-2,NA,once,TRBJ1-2,TGTGCCAGCAGCCATGGGGACACACGTAACTATGGCTACACCTTC,CASSHGDTRNYGYTF
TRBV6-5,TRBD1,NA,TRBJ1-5,TGTGCCAGCAGGGGCGGACAGGGATTTTATCAGCCCCAGCATTTT,CASRGGQGFYQPQHF
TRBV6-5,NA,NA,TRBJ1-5,TGTGCCAGCAGTTACTCGGCAGTTAGCAATCAGCCCCAGCATTTT,CASSYSAVSNQPQHF
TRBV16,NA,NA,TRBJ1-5,TGTGCCAGCCCAATAGCACTAGATCAGCCCCAGCATTTT,CASPIALDQPQHF
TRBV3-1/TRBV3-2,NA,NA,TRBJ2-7,TGTGCCAGCAGCCAAGCACCTGGCGGATACTACGAGCAGTACTTC,CASSQAPGGYYEQYF
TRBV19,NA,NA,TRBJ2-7,TGTGCCAGTAGTACACTCGGAAACGAGCAGTACTTC,CASSTLGNEQYF
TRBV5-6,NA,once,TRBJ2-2,TGTGCCAGCAGCTTGGTCGGGAGAAGCGACACCGGGGAGCTGTTTTTT,CASSLVGRSDTGELFF
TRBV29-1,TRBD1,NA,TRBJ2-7,TGCAGCGTTGAAGAGCGCGAACAGGGGTACGAGCAGTACTTC,CSVEEREQGYEQYF
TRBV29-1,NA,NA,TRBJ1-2,TGCAGCGTTGTAACGACAGCGGCTAACTATGGCTACACCTTC,CSVVTTAANYGYTF
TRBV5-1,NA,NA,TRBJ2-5,TGCGCCAGCAGCTTCGCGGCAAGGGGCGAGACCCAGTACTTC,CASSFAARGETQYF